Listed below are T cell receptor beta chains from one sample, sequenced in a study of blood T cells in healthy people across ages. MiXCR, run by TCRdb on the 5' RACE reads, gives a single entry per CDR3 protein. The sample comprises fewer than 2 million distinct CDR3 sequences, 35% to 50% of which are singletons, and 23% rests with the top ten. The sample consisted of blood. The receptor set was obtained from a human donor in good health. CDR3s include the opening cysteine and the closing phenylalanine or tryptophan. D genes are given only for firm matches. Rows give clone size only sometimes, using once, few, many, or a class for an expanded clone.

cdr3_nt,cdr3_aa,j_call,d_call,v_call,clone_size,cdr3_length
TGTGCCAGCAGCAACGTGGGGCGGAACTCCTACGAGCAGTACTTC,CASSNVGRNSYEQYF,TRBJ2-7,-,TRBV12-3/TRBV12-4,-,15
TGTGCCAGCAGTTTAATCGAGAGTTCCTACGAGCAGTACTTC,CASSLIESSYEQYF,TRBJ2-7,-,TRBV5-1,many,14
TGTGCCAGCAGTTTTGGGGCGCGGGGGGCTGAAGCTTTCTTT,CASSFGARGAEAFF,TRBJ1-1,-,TRBV12-3/TRBV12-4,-,14
TGTGCCAGCAGCTATGACAATCAGGCAGTGCAGTACTTC,CASSYDNQAVQYF,TRBJ2-4,-,TRBV12-3/TRBV12-4,-,13
TGCAGTGCTAGAGATCATCGCGGGTCGACTGAAGCTTTCTTT,CSARDHRGSTEAFF,TRBJ1-1,-,TRBV20-1,-,14
TGTGCCAGCAGCGTGAGTTGGGGGGACACTGAAGCTTTCTTT,CASSVSWGDTEAFF,TRBJ1-1,-,TRBV9,-,14
TGTGCCAGCAGCCCCCCCTGGGGTCCCAATGAGCAGTTCTTC,CASSPPWGPNEQFF,TRBJ2-1,-,TRBV28,-,14
TGTGCCACGACCGACAGGCTGAACACTGAAGCTTTCTTT,CATTDRLNTEAFF,TRBJ1-1,-,TRBV15,-,13
TGCAGTGCCATCACAGGGGAGGATGGCTACACCTTC,CSAITGEDGYTF,TRBJ1-2,TRBD1,TRBV20-1,few,12
TGTGCCAGCAGTTACGGGCGCGGGGGCAACTACAATGAGCAGTTCTTC,CASSYGRGGNYNEQFF,TRBJ2-1,-,TRBV6-5,few,16